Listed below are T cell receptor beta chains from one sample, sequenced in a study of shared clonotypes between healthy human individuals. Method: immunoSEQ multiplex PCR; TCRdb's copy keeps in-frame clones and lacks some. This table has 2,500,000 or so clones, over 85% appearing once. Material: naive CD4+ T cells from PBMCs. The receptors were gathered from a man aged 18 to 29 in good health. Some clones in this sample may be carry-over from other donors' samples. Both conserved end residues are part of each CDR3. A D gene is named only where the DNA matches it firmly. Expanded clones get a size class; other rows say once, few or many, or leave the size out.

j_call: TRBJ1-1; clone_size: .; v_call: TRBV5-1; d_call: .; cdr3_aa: CASSLGQKNTEAFF; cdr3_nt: TGCGCCAGCAGCTTAGGACAAAAGAACACTGAAGCTTTCTTT
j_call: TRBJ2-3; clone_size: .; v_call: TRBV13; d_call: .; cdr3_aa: CASSQWDWEDTQYF; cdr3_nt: TGTGCCAGCAGCCAATGGGACTGGGAAGATACGCAGTATTTT
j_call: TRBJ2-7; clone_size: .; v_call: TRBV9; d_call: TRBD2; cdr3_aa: CASSVGLAGSYEQYF; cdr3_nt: TGTGCCAGCAGCGTAGGACTAGCGGGAAGCTACGAGCAGTACTTC
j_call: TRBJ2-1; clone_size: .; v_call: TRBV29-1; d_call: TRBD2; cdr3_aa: CSVGGERGRGGSSYNEQFF; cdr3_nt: TGCAGCGTTGGTGGGGAGCGGGGGCGAGGAGGTAGCTCCTACAATGAGCAGTTCTTC
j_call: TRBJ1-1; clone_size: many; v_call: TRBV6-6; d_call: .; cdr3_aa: CASIQPTGPNTEAFF; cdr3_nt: TGTGCCAGCATTCAACCAACAGGGCCGAACACTGAAGCTTTCTTT
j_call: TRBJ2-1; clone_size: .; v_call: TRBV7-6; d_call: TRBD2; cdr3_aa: CASSLVVLGLAGGDYNEQFF; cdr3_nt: TGTGCCAGCAGCTTAGTGGTCCTAGGGCTAGCGGGAGGGGACTACAATGAGCAGTTCTTC
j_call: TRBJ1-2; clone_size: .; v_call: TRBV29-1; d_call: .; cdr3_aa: CSDMGLLFYGYTF; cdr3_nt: TGCAGCGATATGGGGCTCTTGTTCTATGGCTACACCTTC
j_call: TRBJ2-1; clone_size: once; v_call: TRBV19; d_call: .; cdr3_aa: CASSTDGSSYNEQFF; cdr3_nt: TGTGCCAGTAGTACCGACGGTAGCTCCTACAATGAGCAGTTCTTC
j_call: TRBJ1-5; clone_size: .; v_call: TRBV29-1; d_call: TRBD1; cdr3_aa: CSVEDGSGGDQPQHF; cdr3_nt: TGCAGCGTTGAAGATGGGTCAGGGGGCGATCAGCCCCAGCATTTT
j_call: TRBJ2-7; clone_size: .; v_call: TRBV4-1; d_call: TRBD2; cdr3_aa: CASSQVVGGSLHEQYF; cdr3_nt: TGCGCCAGCAGCCAAGTTGTCGGGGGGAGTCTCCACGAGCAGTACTTC
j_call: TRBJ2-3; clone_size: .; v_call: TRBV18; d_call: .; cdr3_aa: CASSRTTGTDTQYF; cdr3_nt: TGTGCCAGCTCCAGGACAACGGGCACAGATACGCAGTATTTT
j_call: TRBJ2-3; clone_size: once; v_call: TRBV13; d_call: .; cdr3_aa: CASSSLFPGELDTQYF; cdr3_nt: TGTGCCAGCAGCTCCCTTTTTCCGGGGGAGCTAGATACGCAGTATTTT
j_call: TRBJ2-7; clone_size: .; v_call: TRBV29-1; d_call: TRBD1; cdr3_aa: CSGRDRGYEQYF; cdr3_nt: TGCAGCGGGCGGGACAGGGGCTACGAGCAGTACTTC
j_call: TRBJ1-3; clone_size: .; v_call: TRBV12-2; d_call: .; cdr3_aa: CASRQNCLRGAPGNTIYF; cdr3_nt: TGTGCAAGTCGCCAAAACTGCCTCCGGGGAGCCCCTGGAAACACCATATATTTT
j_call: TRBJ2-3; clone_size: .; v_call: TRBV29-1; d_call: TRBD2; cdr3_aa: CSTLAGDWADTQYF; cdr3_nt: TGCAGCACTCTAGCGGGAGATTGGGCAGATACGCAGTATTTT
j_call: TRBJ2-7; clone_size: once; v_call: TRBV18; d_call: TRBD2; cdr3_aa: CASSPPEVAGGSYEQYF; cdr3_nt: TGTGCCAGCTCACCACCGGAAGTAGCGGGAGGCTCCTACGAGCAGTACTTC
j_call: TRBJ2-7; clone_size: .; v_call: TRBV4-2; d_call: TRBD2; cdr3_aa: CASSQDNLAGSSYEQYF; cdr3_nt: TGTGCCAGCAGCCAAGATAATCTAGCGGGGAGCTCCTACGAGCAGTACTTC
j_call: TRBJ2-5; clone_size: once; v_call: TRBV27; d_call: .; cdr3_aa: CASSLIDRQETQYF; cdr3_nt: TGTGCCAGCAGTTTAATCGACAGACAAGAGACCCAGTACTTC
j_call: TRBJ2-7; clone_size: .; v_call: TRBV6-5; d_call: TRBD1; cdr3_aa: CASSRTGTGVYEQYF; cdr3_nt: TGTGCCAGCAGCCGTACTGGGACAGGGGTCTACGAGCAGTACTTC
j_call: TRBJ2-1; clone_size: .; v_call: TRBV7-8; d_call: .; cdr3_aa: CASSQRVRTYNEQFF; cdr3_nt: TGTGCCAGCAGCCAACGGGTCAGGACTTACAATGAGCAGTTCTTC
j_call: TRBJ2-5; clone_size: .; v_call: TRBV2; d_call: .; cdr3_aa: CASNRNHQETQYF; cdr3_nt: TGTGCCAGCAACAGAAATCACCAAGAGACCCAGTACTTC
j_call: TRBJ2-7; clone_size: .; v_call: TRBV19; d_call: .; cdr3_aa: CASSTQGRGSYEQYF; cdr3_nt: TGTGCCAGTAGTACCCAGGGGAGGGGCTCCTACGAGCAGTACTTC
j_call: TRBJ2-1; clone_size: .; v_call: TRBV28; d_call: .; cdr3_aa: CASSRRLGGSDEQFF; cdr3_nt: TGTGCCAGCAGTAGACGACTAGGAGGCAGCGATGAGCAGTTCTTC
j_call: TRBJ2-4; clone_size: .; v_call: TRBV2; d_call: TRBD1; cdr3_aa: CASTGGLIQYF; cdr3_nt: TGTGCCAGCACAGGGGGTCTCATTCAGTACTTC
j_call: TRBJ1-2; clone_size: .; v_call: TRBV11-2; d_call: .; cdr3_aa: CASSTPGVGRDGYTF; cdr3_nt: TGTGCCAGCAGCACCCCTGGTGTAGGGAGAGATGGCTACACCTTC
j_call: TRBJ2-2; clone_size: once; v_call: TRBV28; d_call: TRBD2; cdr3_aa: CASSFPLAGGGTGELFF; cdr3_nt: TGTGCCAGCAGTTTCCCTCTAGCGGGAGGAGGGACCGGGGAGCTGTTTTTT
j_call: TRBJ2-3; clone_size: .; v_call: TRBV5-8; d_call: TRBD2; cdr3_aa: CASSKGLAGGPGLLTDTQYF; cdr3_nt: TGTGCCAGCAGCAAAGGACTAGCGGGAGGACCAGGCCTACTGACAGATACGCAGTATTTT
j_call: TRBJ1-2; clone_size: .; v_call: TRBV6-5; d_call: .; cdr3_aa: CASSYQGDGYTF; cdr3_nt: TGTGCCAGCAGTTACCAGGGCGACGGCTACACCTTC
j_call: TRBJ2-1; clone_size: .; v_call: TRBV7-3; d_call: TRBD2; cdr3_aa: CASSLEAGRNEQFF; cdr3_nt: TGTGCCAGCAGCCTCGAAGCGGGAAGGAATGAGCAGTTCTTC
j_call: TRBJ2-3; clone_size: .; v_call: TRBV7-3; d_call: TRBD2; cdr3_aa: CASRRTSGATDTQYF; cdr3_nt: TGTGCCAGCCGCCGGACTAGCGGAGCCACAGATACGCAGTATTTT
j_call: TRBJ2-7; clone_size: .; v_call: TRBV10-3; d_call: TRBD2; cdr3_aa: CAISDGWGGGYEQYF; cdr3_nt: TGTGCCATCAGTGATGGCTGGGGGGGTGGTTACGAGCAGTACTTC
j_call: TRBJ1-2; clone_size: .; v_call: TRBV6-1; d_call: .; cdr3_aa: CASSDSPVGRSTTANYGYTF; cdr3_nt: TGTGCCAGCAGTGATAGCCCAGTAGGACGGAGCACCACAGCTAACTATGGCTACACCTTC
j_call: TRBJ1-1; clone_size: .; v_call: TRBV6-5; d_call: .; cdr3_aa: CASLSRAKSPLEAFF; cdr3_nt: TGTGCCAGCCTCTCTCGGGCAAAATCCCCGCTTGAAGCTTTCTTT
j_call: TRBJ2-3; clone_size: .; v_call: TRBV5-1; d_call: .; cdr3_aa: CASSQGGPTDTQYF; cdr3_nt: TGCGCCAGCAGCCAGGGGGGCCCCACAGATACGCAGTATTTT
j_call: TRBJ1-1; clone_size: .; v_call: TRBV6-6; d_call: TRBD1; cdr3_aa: CASSLGQGAEAFF; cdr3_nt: TGTGCCAGCAGCCTCGGACAGGGCGCTGAAGCTTTCTTT
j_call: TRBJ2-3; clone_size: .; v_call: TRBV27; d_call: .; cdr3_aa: CASSFGTSTDTQYF; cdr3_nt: TGTGCCAGCAGTTTTGGTACTAGCACAGATACGCAGTATTTT
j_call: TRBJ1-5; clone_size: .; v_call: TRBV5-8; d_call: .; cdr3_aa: CASSSNRGNQPQHF; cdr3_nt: TGTGCCAGCAGCTCAAACAGAGGGAATCAGCCCCAGCATTTT
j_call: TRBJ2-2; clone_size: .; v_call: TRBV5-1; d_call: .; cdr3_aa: CATARSSNTGELFF; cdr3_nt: TGCGCCACAGCTAGGAGCAGTAACACCGGGGAGCTGTTTTTT
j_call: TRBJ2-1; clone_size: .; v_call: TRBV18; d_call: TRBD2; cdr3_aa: CASSPPSGRTYNEQFF; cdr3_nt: TGTGCCAGCTCACCACCTAGCGGGAGGACCTACAATGAGCAGTTCTTC
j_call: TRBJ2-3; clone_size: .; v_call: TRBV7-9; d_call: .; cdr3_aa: CASSFITPKVTDTQYF; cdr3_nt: TGTGCCAGCAGCTTCATCACCCCAAAAGTCACAGATACGCAGTATTTT
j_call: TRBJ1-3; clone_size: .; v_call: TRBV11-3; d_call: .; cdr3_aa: CASSFGTGRSGNTIYF; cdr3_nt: TGTGCCAGCAGCTTTGGGACGGGACGCTCTGGAAACACCATATATTTT
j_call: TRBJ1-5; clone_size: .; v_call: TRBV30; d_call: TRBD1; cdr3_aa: CAWSVQAAQGNQPQHF; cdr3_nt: TGTGCCTGGAGTGTACAAGCGGCACAGGGGAATCAGCCCCAGCATTTT
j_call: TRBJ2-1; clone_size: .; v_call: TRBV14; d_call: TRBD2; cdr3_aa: CASSPGLAGSYNEQFF; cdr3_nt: TGTGCCAGCAGCCCTGGACTAGCGGGAAGCTACAATGAGCAGTTCTTC
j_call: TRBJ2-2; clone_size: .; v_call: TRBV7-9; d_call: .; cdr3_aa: CASSLVALNGELFF; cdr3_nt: TGTGCCAGCAGCTTAGTAGCACTTAACGGGGAGCTGTTTTTT
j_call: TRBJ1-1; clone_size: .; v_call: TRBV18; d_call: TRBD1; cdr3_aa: CASSPPNNRGAGTEAFF; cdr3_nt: TGTGCCAGCTCACCACCGAATAACAGGGGTGCCGGTACTGAAGCTTTCTTT
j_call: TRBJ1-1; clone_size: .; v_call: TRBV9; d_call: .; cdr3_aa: CASSAAPGMNTEAFF; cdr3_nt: TGTGCCAGCAGCGCTGCCCCGGGCATGAACACTGAAGCTTTCTTT
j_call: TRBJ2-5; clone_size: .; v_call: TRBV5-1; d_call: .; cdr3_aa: CASSPGVGETQYF; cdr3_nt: TGCGCCAGCAGCCCGGGGGTGGGAGAGACCCAGTACTTC
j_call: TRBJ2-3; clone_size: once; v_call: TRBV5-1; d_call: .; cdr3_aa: CASSHPTDTQYF; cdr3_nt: TGCGCCAGCAGCCATCCCACAGATACGCAGTATTTT
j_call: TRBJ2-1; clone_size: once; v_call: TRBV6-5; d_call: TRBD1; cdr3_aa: CATLQGARDEQFF; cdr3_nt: TGTGCCACCTTACAGGGGGCTAGGGATGAGCAGTTCTTC
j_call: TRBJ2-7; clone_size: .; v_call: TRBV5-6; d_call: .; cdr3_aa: CASSFVSSSYEQYF; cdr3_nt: TGTGCCAGCAGCTTCGTATCGAGCTCCTACGAGCAGTACTTC
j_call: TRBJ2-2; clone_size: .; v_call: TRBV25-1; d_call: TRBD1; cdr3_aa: CASSARTGGLAGELFF; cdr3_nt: TGTGCCAGCAGTGCCCGGACAGGGGGCTTGGCCGGGGAGCTGTTTTTT
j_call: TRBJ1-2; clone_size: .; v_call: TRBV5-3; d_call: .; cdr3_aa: CARIGRAYYGYTF; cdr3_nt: TGTGCCAGAATCGGCAGGGCCTACTATGGCTACACCTTC
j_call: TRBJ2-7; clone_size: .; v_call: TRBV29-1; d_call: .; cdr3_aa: CSVGVRGAYYEQYF; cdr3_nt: TGCAGCGTTGGAGTCAGGGGGGCCTACTACGAGCAGTACTTC
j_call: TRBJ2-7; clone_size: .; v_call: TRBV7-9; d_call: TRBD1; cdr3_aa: CASSLGTVSYEQYF; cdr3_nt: TGTGCCAGTTCGTTGGGGACAGTATCCTACGAGCAGTACTTC
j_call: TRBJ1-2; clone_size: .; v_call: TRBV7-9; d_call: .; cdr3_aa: CASSLLAQLNYGYTF; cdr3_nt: TGTGCCAGCAGCTTATTAGCTCAGTTGAACTATGGCTACACCTTC